This T cell receptor (beta chain) was captured in a study of shared clonotypes between healthy human individuals. The method was immunoSEQ multiplex PCR; TCRdb's version includes in-frame clones alone and lacks a portion of them. The table includes under 750,000 clones, around 70% detected once. The V gene end was trimmed by 3 bases and the J gene end by 6 bases; junction bases not matched to a gene: 16. The CDR3 covers 17 residues. Germline CDR1 is KGHSH and CDR2 is LQKENI. Sequencing used memory CD4+ T cells sorted from blood. This sample's subset: CD45RA-negative fraction. The TCR was taken from a woman in her twenties or thirties in good health. This chain uses TRBV18 with TRBJ2-7; TRBD2 matches 8 bases. The chain's CDR3 is CASSPPAAGGPSSEQYF. In DNA, the CDR3 is TGTGCCAGCTCACCTCCGGCGGCGGGAGGCCCCTCATCCGAGCAGTACTTC.